These 27 T cell receptor beta chains were all obtained from the same sample, sequenced in a study of OX40 agonist ivuxolimab in advanced cancers. Sequenced by immunoSEQ multiplex PCR; TCRdb stores in-frame clones only, minus some. Of about 46,000 clones in the sample, roughly 90% were seen once. The source was CD4+ or CD8+ T cells sorted from blood, collected in a trial of the OX40 agonist ivuxolimab. The receptor source for this set is an adult with an advanced solid tumor such as melanoma, head and neck, liver or kidney cancer.

V gene TRBV5-6 combines with J gene TRBJ2-2; 12 nucleotides line up with TRBD2. CDR3 length: 16 residues. After removal of 0 bases from V and 7 bases from J, the junction contained 4 bases not matched to a gene. Germline CDR1 SGHDT, CDR2 YYEEEE. This chain's CDR3 is CASSLGLAGDIGELFF. DNA for the CDR3: TGTGCCAGCAGCTTGGGACTAGCGGGAGATATCGGGGAGCTGTTTTTT.

This sequence joins TRBV27 and TRBJ2-2; unclear D gene. Germline CDR1 reads MNHEY; CDR2 reads SMNVEV (reference sequence). V shed 4 bases and J shed 2 bases, with 11 bases lying between them. The length of the CDR3 is 15 residues. This CDR3 reads CASSSLGPNTGELFF. The CDR3 coding sequence is TGTGCCAGCAGTTCCCTCGGACCCAACACCGGGGAGCTGTTTTTT.

V is TRBV7-3 and J is TRBJ2-3; 7 bases are a match to TRBD2. The ends lost 1 base at V and 2 bases at J; junction bases unmatched: 3. Germline V gene data show CDR1 as SGHTA and CDR2 as FQGTGA. The CDR3 runs to 15 residues. This CDR3 is CASSLIGTTTDTQYF. The CDR3 DNA sequence: TGTGCCAGCAGCTTAATAGGGACTACCACAGATACGCAGTATTTT. Based on the CDR3 plus reference TRBV7-3 and TRBJ2-3, the full variable domain is GAGVSQTPSNKVTEKGKYVELRCDPISGHTALYWYRQSLGQGPEFLIYFQGTGAADDSGLPNDRFFAVRPEGSVSTLKIQRTERGDSAVYLCASSLIGTTTDTQYFGPGTRLTVL.

This sequence joins TRBV14 and TRBJ2-3; maybe TRBD2 (5 bases). V lost 1 base, J lost 5 bases, and 7 bases lay in between. Per germline, CDR1 SGHDN and CDR2 FVKESK. The CDR3 spans 13 residues. The CDR3 loop is CASSQVGGDTQYF. Written as DNA, the CDR3 is TGTGCCAGCAGCCAAGTTGGAGGAGATACGCAGTATTTT.

The gene calls are TRBV10-3 and TRBJ2-7; 11 positions match TRBD2. Germline V lookup: CDR1 ENHRY, CDR2 SYGVKD. Unmatched junction bases numbered 5, after V lost 2 bases and J lost 5 bases. The CDR3 length is 15 residues. CDR3 sequence: CAISEETSGTHEQYF. The CDR3, as DNA: TGTGCCATCAGTGAGGAGACTAGCGGGACCCACGAGCAGTACTTC.

This clone was counted once. The chain links TRBV4-3 to TRBJ1-6; D not resolved. This CDR3 contains 15 residues. Germline V gene data show CDR1 as LGHNA and CDR2 as YSLEER. Trimming removed 3 bases from V and 11 bases from J, with 17 bases in between. CDR3 in amino acids: CASSQGMVPRAPLHF. The CDR3, as DNA: TGCGCCAGCAGCCAGGGTATGGTACCTCGGGCACCCCTCCACTTT.

The chain recombines TRBV4-1 with TRBJ2-1, with D hard to call. The CDR3 consists of 16 residues. The germline V gene has CDR1 MGHRA and CDR2 YSYEKL. V gave up 2 bases and J gave up 4 bases, with 15 bases separating them. The CDR3 here is CASSQIAGSEYNEQFF. The CDR3 DNA reads TGCGCCAGCAGCCAAATCGCTGGCAGCGAGTACAATGAGCAGTTCTTC.

Worth noting for this clone: A much larger clone is a single base away; this may be a read error. This same CDR3 is encoded by further DNA sequences in the sample. This chain joins TRBV4-3 and TRBJ2-2, with TRBD2 matching over 13 bases. The CDR3 is 17 residues long. The germline CDR1 and CDR2 sequences are LGHNA and YSLEER. The CDR3 DNA reads TGCGCCAGCAGCCAAAAACTAGCGGGGGGGTACACCGGAGAGCTGTTTTTT. Its protein product is CASSQKLAGGYTGELFF.

A few counts support this clone. The chain has TRBV6-1 and TRBJ2-7, with 11 bases fitting TRBD1. Germline V lookup: CDR1 MNHNS, CDR2 SASEGT. V gave up 1 base and J gave up 3 bases; unmatched junction bases: 2. The CDR3 consists of 15 residues. The CDR3 nucleotides read TGTGCCAGCAGTGAAGACGGGACAGGGGGCTACGAGCAGTACTTC. It specifies CASSEDGTGGYEQYF.

The V call is TRBV27, the J call TRBJ1-2, with 7 bases identical to TRBD1. The CDR3 runs 16 residues. The J segment lost 4 bases and the V segment lost 6 bases, leaving 14 bases of the junction unmatched. The V gene's germline CDR1 is MNHEY and CDR2 SMNVEV (reference sequence). This CDR3 reads CASSHGRTGASYGYTF. The CDR3 bases are TGTGCCAGCAGCCACGGACGAACAGGGGCCTCCTATGGCTACACCTTC.

The table lists this clone with a count of one. The chain recombines TRBV15 with TRBJ2-2; 10 bases fit TRBD1. The CDR3 has 15 amino acids. The junction had 3 bases not matched to a gene; V was cut back by 3 bases and J by 5 bases. Germline CDR1 LNHNV, CDR2 YYDKDF (reference sequence). Here the CDR3 reads CATSSPGQGTGELFF. For the CDR3, the DNA is TGTGCCACCAGCAGCCCGGGACAGGGGACCGGGGAGCTGTTTTTT. The full variable domain, rest sourced from reference TRBV15 and TRBJ2-2, is DAMVIQNPRYQVTQFGKPVTLSCSQTLNHNVMYWYQQKSSQAPKLLFHYYDKDFNNEADTPDNFQSRRPNTSFCFLDIRSPGLGDTAMYLCATSSPGQGTGELFFGEGSRLTVL.

This rearrangement joins TRBV6-5 to TRBJ2-3; no definite D call. V was cut by 2 bases and J by 1 base, with 7 bases left in between. This CDR3 region has 14 residues. Germline V gene lookup returns CDR1 MNHEY and CDR2 SVGAGI. This CDR3 is CASSYGPGTDTQYF. The CDR3 DNA reads TGTGCCAGCAGTTACGGCCCAGGCACAGATACGCAGTATTTT.

The genes are TRBV5-1 and TRBJ2-7; tentatively, D is TRBD2 (5 bases). The V gene's germline CDR1 is SGHRS and CDR2 YFSETQ. The V end lost 1 base, the J end lost 0 bases, and 11 bases lay between the germline ends. The CDR3 loop spans 15 amino acids. CDR3 in amino acids: CASSLMSGSSYEQYF. CDR3 sequence (DNA): TGCGCCAGCAGCTTGATGAGCGGAAGCTCCTACGAGCAGTACTTC.

The chain has TRBV7-6 and TRBJ2-1; D ambiguous. Trimming cost V 0 bases and J 0 bases, with 15 bases left between them. The CDR3 runs 18 residues. Looked up from germline, CDR1 is SGHVS and CDR2 is FNYEAQ. Written as DNA, the CDR3 is TGTGCCAGCAGCTTAGCGTTTGGGTTCCCGAGCTCCTACAATGAGCAGTTCTTC. It encodes CASSLAFGFPSSYNEQFF. Full variable domain (outside the CDR3, taken from reference TRBV7-6 and TRBJ2-1): GAGVSQSPRYKVTKRGQDVALRCDPISGHVSLYWYRQALGQGPEFLTYFNYEAQQDKSGLPNDRFSAERPEGSISTLTIQRTEQRDSAMYRCASSLAFGFPSSYNEQFFGPGTRLTVL.

V gene TRBV6-6 combines with J gene TRBJ1-1; TRBD1 might be the D (5 bases). CDR3 size: 14 residues. CDR1 MNHNY and CDR2 SVGAGI come from the germline V gene (reference sequence). The V gene lost 6 bases and the J gene lost 4 bases, with 15 bases spanning the gap. CDR3 loop: CASSRDPWGTEAFF. CDR3 bases: TGTGCCAGCAGCCGGGACCCATGGGGCACTGAAGCTTTCTTT.

This chain links TRBV7-2 with TRBJ1-1; 8 positions agree with TRBD1. CDR3 length: 14 residues. Germline V lookup: CDR1 SGHTA, CDR2 FQGNSA. The trim removed 4 bases at V and 5 bases at J, leaving 6 bases unmatched. CDR3 sequence reads: CASSSGGGGTEAFF. The CDR3 DNA reads as TGTGCCAGCAGCTCAGGGGGCGGTGGGACTGAAGCTTTCTTT.

V usage is TRBV7-3 and J usage is TRBJ1-1; D may be TRBD1 (6 bases). The CDR3 consists of 17 residues. The V and J ends lost 2 bases and 1 base respectively, with 17 bases between them. Germline values: CDR1 SGHTA, CDR2 FQGTGA. CDR3 nucleotide sequence: TGTGCCAGCAGCTTATCGGGGCAGGGGATCCCGAACACTGAAGCTTTCTTT. This gives the protein CASSLSGQGIPNTEAFF.

This chain links TRBV7-2 with TRBJ2-1, with D possibly being TRBD1 or TRBD2 (5 bases each). From germline, CDR1 is SGHTA and CDR2 FQGNSA. V was trimmed by 2 bases and J by 9 bases, leaving 8 bases between them. This CDR3 is 12 amino acids long. CDR3 DNA sequence: TGTGCCAGCAGCTTAATGGGGGTTGAGCAGTTCTTC. It specifies CASSLMGVEQFF.

This clone is labeled as large (0.1 to 1%). V is TRBV28 and J is TRBJ2-3; D gene uncertain. The CDR3 runs to 14 residues. The germline gives CDR1 MDHEN, CDR2 SYDVKM. Deletions cut 4 bases from V and 0 bases from J, with 8 bases between. The CDR3 loop reads CASSSPRSTDTQYF. CDR3 sequence (DNA): TGTGCCAGCAGTTCTCCTAGGAGCACAGATACGCAGTATTTT.

The chain is built from TRBV9 and TRBJ1-3; D is ambiguous. CDR3 size: 14 residues. Germline V gene data show CDR1 as SGDLS and CDR2 as YYNGEE. Between the trimmed V and J ends, which lost 0 bases and 4 bases, there was a span of 8 bases. CDR3 DNA: TGTGCCAGCAGCGTAGCTCCAGCGGGAAACACCATATATTTT. Protein sequence: CASSVAPAGNTIYF.

The chain links TRBV19 to TRBJ1-5, with D hard to call. V shed 8 bases and J shed 7 bases, with 12 bases lying between them. CDR1 is LNHDA, CDR2 SQIVND, per germline (reference sequence). This CDR3 has 12 amino acids. CDR3 sequence: CASGAASQPQHF. The CDR3 region has the DNA TGTGCCAGTGGCGCAGCTAGCCAGCCCCAGCATTTT.

V and J are TRBV28 and TRBJ2-1; 7 positions agree with TRBD1. V shed 1 base and J 9 bases; nucleotides not matched to a gene: 3. Germline loops: CDR1 MDHEN, CDR2 SYDVKM. This CDR3 has 13 residues. The CDR3 DNA sequence: TGTGCCAGCAGTTTATTAGGGGGCGGTGAGCAGTTCTTC. This encodes CASSLLGGGEQFF.

This rearrangement joins TRBV11-1 to TRBJ1-3; 8 positions match TRBD1. V dropped 1 base and J dropped 0; count of bases not matched to a gene: 5. The CDR3 is made up of 17 amino acids. CDR1 and CDR2 from the germline V gene are SGHAT and FQDESV (reference sequence). The CDR3 sequence is CASSLGTGTVSGNTIYF. In DNA, the CDR3 is TGTGCCAGCAGCTTAGGGACAGGGACTGTCTCTGGAAACACCATATATTTT.

V gene TRBV19 combines with J gene TRBJ2-5, with D tentatively TRBD2 (6 bases). V shed 4 bases and J shed 7 bases, with 13 bases lying between them. Germline CDR1 LNHDA, CDR2 SQIVND (reference sequence). The CDR3 extends over 13 amino acids. CDR3 protein: CASSTVEGWTQYF. The CDR3 DNA sequence: TGTGCCAGTAGTACGGTGGAGGGCTGGACCCAGTACTTC.

This chain links TRBV9 with TRBJ2-3, with 7 bases aligning to TRBD2. V gave up 6 bases and J gave up 4 bases; unmatched junction bases: 2. The CDR3 is 12 amino acids. The germline gives CDR1 SGDLS, CDR2 YYNGEE. The CDR3: CASNSGSDTQYF. CDR3 nucleotides: TGTGCCAGCAATAGCGGGTCAGATACGCAGTATTTT.

This chain joins TRBV5-6 and TRBJ1-1; D perhaps matches TRBD1 (5 bases). Germline V gene sequence: CDR1 SGHDT, CDR2 YYEEEE. The CDR3 is 13 amino acids. V was shortened by 6 bases and J by 5 bases, with 14 bases between the two germline ends. The CDR3 coding sequence is TGTGCCAGCACCCTGGGGGGGAGTACTGAAGCTTTCTTT. Encoded protein: CASTLGGSTEAFF.

The V and J genes are TRBV27 and TRBJ2-1; D ambiguous. The germline gives CDR1 MNHEY, CDR2 SMNVEV (reference sequence). The length of the CDR3 is 15 residues. V lost 1 base, J lost 4 bases, and 11 bases lay in between. This CDR3 reads CASSLYGPTYNEQFF. The CDR3 DNA sequence: TGTGCCAGCAGTTTATACGGACCGACGTACAATGAGCAGTTCTTC.